These 4 T cell receptor beta chains came from one sample sequenced in a study of blood T cell repertoires in COVID-19. TCRdb's copy holds only in-frame clones and misses some; the assay was immunoSEQ multiplex PCR. The table includes some 160,000 clones, 85% to 90% detected once. The sequenced material came from peripheral blood. The receptors were gathered from a man in his fifties or sixties who had recovered from COVID-19.

Here the CDR3 DNA reads TGTGCCAGCAGCACGGGTCGACTTCGGGTCCTAGCCAAAAACATTCAGTACTTC. It yields the protein CASSTGRLRVLAKNIQYF. The chain employs TRBV5-6 and TRBJ2-4; D not resolved. The length of the CDR3 is 18 residues. Trimming stripped 4 bases from V and 0 bases from J, with 20 bases between. Germline CDR1 SGHDT, CDR2 YYEEEE.

This rearrangement joins TRBV7-2 to TRBJ1-5, with no clear D. Germline CDR1 reads SGHTA; CDR2 reads FQGNSA. V was shortened by 3 bases and J by 5 bases, with 14 bases between the two germline ends. This CDR3 is built from 15 residues. CDR3 bases: TGTGCCAGCAGCTTGGCGGGTTTGATGTATCAGCCCCAGCATTTT. Encoded protein: CASSLAGLMYQPQHF.

The J gene is TRBJ2-7, the V gene TRBV6-1; 7 nucleotides align to TRBD1. J was trimmed by 0 bases and V by 3 bases; bases with no gene match: 8. Germline assignment: CDR1 MNHNS and CDR2 SASEGT. The CDR3 runs 16 residues. CDR3 in DNA: TGTGCCAGCAGTGACAACGACAGGGTCTACTCCTACGAGCAGTACTTC. It is translated as CASSDNDRVYSYEQYF.

This chain links TRBV19 with TRBJ2-1; 8 nucleotides align to TRBD2. The length of the CDR3 is 16 residues. Trimming cost V 5 bases and J 10 bases; bases outside gene matches: 16. Germline V gene data show CDR1 as LNHDA and CDR2 as SQIVND (reference sequence). The CDR3 loop is CASSPPGGAQRKEQFF. The CDR3 DNA sequence: TGTGCCAGTAGTCCCCCCGGGGGGGCCCAGCGCAAGGAGCAGTTCTTC.